This T cell receptor (beta chain) originates from a study of blood T cell repertoires in COVID-19. Trimming stripped 6 bases from V and 1 base from J, with 18 bases between. Germline V lookup: CDR1 MDHEN, CDR2 SYDVKM. The CDR3 is made up of 17 amino acids. Original methodology: Amplification of reference gene primers provided the estimated nucleated cell counts. Assay used: immunoSEQ multiplex PCR; TCRdb lists only in-frame clones, some missing. V and J calls and clone size are copied from that table; D and trimming were computed from the DNA. Among under 500,000 clones listed, roughly nine tenths were seen once. Study members were between roughly 18 and 100 years old and lived in around 24 US regions.

V is TRBV28 and J is TRBJ2-2; the D gene is possibly TRBD1 (6 bases). Sequencing was done on a sample of PBMCs or T cells enriched from blood (not recorded which). The receptor's source is a man under 40 who had recovered from COVID-19. The CDR3, as DNA: TGTGCCAGCAGGGTACTCCAGGGGTTAGGGAACACCGGGGAGCTGTTTTTT. Protein: CASRVLQGLGNTGELFF.